This T cell receptor (beta chain) came from a study of glioma-infiltrating T cells after dendritic cell vaccination. Time point denoted: after dendritic cell vaccination, including at tumor progression/relapse. Amplification used 60 V beta primers and 13 J beta primers. Method: immunoSEQ multiplex PCR; TCRdb's copy keeps in-frame clones and lacks some. The data hold approximately 48,000 clones, with around 89% observed a single time. The CDR3 length is 13 residues. Germline assignment: CDR1 MNHEY and CDR2 SMNVEV (reference sequence). V was pared by 2 bases and J by 4 bases, with 6 bases between. This sequence joins TRBV27 and TRBJ1-5; no firm D call. The clonotype was recovered from a human donor with glioblastoma. The sample in question was blood, obtained after dendritic cell vaccination. CDR3 DNA sequence: TGTGCCAGCAGTTTAACCAGGAATCAGCCCCAGCATTTT. Encoded protein: CASSLTRNQPQHF.